This T cell receptor (beta chain) was sequenced during a study of T cells expressing NK-cell markers. About the study: The TCR beta repertoires were obtained from sorted CD3+CD56+NKG2C+, CD3+CD56+NKG2C- and CD3+CD56-NKG2C+ T cells. Seropositivity for HCMV was found in seven of the eight sequenced donors, with one seronegative.

Germline CDR1 DFQATT, CDR2 SNEGSKA (reference sequence). This CDR3 is 12 amino acids long. After re-calling the 5' RACE reads, TCRdb lists one entry per CDR3 protein, DNA absent. The ten most abundant clones cover roughly 1.4% of a sample with under 600,000 distinct CDR3 sequences. A word on this clonotype: Its specificity is unknown.

General study findings and limits: As a fraction of CD8+ T cells, dominant NKG2C+ clonotypes reached roughly 1.0-7.0% in roughly 6 donors.

The rearrangement uses TRBV20-1 and TRBJ1-4. Sequencing was done on a sample of blood T cells: a sorted CD56 or NKG2C T cell subset, CD4+ or CD8+ T cells, or bulk PBMC T cells (not recorded which). The receptor was isolated from a woman aged 45-65 years in good health. CDR3 amino acids: CSARSDNEKLFF.